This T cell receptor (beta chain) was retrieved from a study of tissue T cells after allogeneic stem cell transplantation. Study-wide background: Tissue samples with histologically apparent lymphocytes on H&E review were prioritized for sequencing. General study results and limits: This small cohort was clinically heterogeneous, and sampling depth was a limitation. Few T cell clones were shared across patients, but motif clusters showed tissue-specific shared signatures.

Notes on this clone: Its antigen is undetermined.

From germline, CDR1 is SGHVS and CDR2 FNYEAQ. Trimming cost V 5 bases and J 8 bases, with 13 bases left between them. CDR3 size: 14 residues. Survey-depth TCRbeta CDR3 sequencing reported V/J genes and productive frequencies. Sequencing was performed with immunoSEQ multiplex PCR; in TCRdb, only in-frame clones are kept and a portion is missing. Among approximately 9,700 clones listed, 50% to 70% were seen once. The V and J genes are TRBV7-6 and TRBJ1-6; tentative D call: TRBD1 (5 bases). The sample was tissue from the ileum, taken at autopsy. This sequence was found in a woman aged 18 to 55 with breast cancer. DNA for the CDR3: TGTGCCAGCAGCCTAGGGACCGGGGATTCACCCCTCCACTTT. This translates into CASSLGTGDSPLHF.